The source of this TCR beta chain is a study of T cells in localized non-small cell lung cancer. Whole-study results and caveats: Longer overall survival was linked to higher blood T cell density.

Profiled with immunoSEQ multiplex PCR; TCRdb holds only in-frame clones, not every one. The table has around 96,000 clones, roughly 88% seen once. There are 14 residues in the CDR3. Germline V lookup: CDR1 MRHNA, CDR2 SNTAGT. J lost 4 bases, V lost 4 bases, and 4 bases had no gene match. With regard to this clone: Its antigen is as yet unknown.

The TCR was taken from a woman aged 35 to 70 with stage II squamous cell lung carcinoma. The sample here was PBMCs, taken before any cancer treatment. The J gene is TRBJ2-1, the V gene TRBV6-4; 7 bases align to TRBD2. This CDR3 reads CASSVSGEYNEQFF. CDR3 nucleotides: TGTGCCAGCAGTGTGAGCGGGGAATACAATGAGCAGTTCTTC.